Listed below are T cell receptor beta chains from one sample, sequenced in a study of regulatory T cells in long-lasting Graves disease. TCRdb analysed the multiplex PCR reads with MiXCR anew, one entry per CDR3 protein. The sample has 350,000 to 450,000 distinct CDR3 sequences, 20% to 25% seen once; the top ten hold more than 13%. Source: peripheral blood mononuclear cells (PBMCs), taken when the disease was refractory, from a patient treated with antithyroid drugs. The receptors originated from a female donor with Graves disease. The CDR3 runs from the conserved cysteine through the conserved F or W. Fields, in order: clone size, D gene, V gene, J gene, CDR3 DNA, CDR3 protein. The D gene is left open where the match is weak. Rows give clone size only sometimes, using once, few, many, or a class for an expanded clone.

>NA|TRBD2|TRBV13|TRBJ2-7
TGTGCCAGCAGCTTAGGCGGCGGGAGACCCGAGCAGTACTTC
CASSLGGGRPEQYF
>NA|TRBD1|TRBV12-3/TRBV12-4|TRBJ2-7
TGTGCCAGCAGTAATGGACAGGGACCAAGGACCTACGAGCAGTACTTC
CASSNGQGPRTYEQYF
>once|NA|TRBV7-8|TRBJ1-3
TGTGCCAGCAGCCTGGGGGCGCGGGGCTCTGGAAACACCATATATTTT
CASSLGARGSGNTIYF
>NA|TRBD1|TRBV28|TRBJ1-3
TGTGCCAGCAGTGCGACGCTACCGAGACAGGGGGGAAACACCATATATTTT
CASSATLPRQGGNTIYF
>NA|NA|TRBV28|TRBJ1-2
TGTGCCAGCAGTCAACAGCTTAACTATGGCTACACCTTC
CASSQQLNYGYTF
>few|NA|TRBV27|TRBJ2-1
TGTGCCAGCAGTCAGGGCAGCTCCTACAATGAGCAGTTCTTC
CASSQGSSYNEQFF
>few|TRBD2|TRBV10-3|TRBJ2-2
TGTGCCAGCCGCGGGAGAGCGGACACCGGGGAGCTGTTTTTT
CASRGRADTGELFF
>many|NA|TRBV12-3/TRBV12-4|TRBJ1-6
TGTGCCAGCAGGTTGGGATCGAATAATTCACCCCTCCACTTT
CASRLGSNNSPLHF
>many|NA|TRBV15|TRBJ1-4
TGTGCCACCAGCAGAGGGGAGGTTAATGAAAAACTGTTTTTT
CATSRGEVNEKLFF
>NA|NA|TRBV7-2|TRBJ1-3
TGTGCCAGCAGCTTAGAGGCTCCATCCCCGAGCTCTGGAAACACCATATATTTT
CASSLEAPSPSSGNTIYF